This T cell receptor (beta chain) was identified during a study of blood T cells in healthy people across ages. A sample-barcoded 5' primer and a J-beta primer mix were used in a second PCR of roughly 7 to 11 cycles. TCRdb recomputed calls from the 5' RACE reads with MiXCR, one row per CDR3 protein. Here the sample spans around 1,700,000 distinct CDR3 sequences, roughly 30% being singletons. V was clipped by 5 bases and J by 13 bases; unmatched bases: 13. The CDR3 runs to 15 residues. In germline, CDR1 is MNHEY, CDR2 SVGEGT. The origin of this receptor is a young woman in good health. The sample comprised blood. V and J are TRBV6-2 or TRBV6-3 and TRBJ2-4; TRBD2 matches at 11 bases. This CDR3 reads CASSNLAGGQNEQYF. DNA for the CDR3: TGTGCCAGCAGTAACCTAGCGGGAGGTCAGAATGAGCAGTACTTC.